A selection of T cell receptor beta chains follows, all from one sample in a study of T cells in Graves' hyperthyroidism and ophthalmopathy. TCRdb fed the multiplex PCR reads into MiXCR, producing one record per CDR3 protein. The data hold about 420,000 distinct CDR3 sequences, with roughly 15% observed a single time. Sequencing was done on a sample of blood. Receptors originate from a woman between 18 and 30 years old with Graves' hyperthyroidism. The CDR3 runs from the conserved cysteine through the conserved F or W. The D gene is left open where the match is weak. Clone size is given for some rows only: seen once, a few or many times, or a class if the clone is expanded.

v_call: TRBV7-6; d_call: NA; clone_size: few; j_call: TRBJ2-7; cdr3_nt: TGTGCCAGCAGCTTGAAATCTGGGAGAGACAACGAGCAGTACTTC; cdr3_aa: CASSLKSGRDNEQYF
v_call: TRBV29-1; d_call: NA; clone_size: many; j_call: TRBJ1-1; cdr3_nt: TGCAGCGTTGAAGATCGGGAGGGGCGAGGCACTGAAGCTTTCTTT; cdr3_aa: CSVEDREGRGTEAFF
v_call: TRBV7-8; d_call: TRBD1; clone_size: many; j_call: TRBJ2-5; cdr3_nt: TGTGCCAGCAGCTTATCTCCTCGGGGTGGTCAGGGGGCGCTTCAGACCCAGTACTTC; cdr3_aa: CASSLSPRGGQGALQTQYF
v_call: TRBV18; d_call: NA; clone_size: NA; j_call: TRBJ1-2; cdr3_nt: TGTGCCAGCTCATCGGAACGGCCCCCCTATGGCTACACCTTC; cdr3_aa: CASSSERPPYGYTF
v_call: TRBV20-1; d_call: TRBD2; clone_size: NA; j_call: TRBJ2-5; cdr3_nt: TGCAGTGCTAGAGTGGGGGGGAAAGAGACCCAGTACTTC; cdr3_aa: CSARVGGKETQYF
v_call: TRBV20-1; d_call: NA; clone_size: many; j_call: TRBJ2-5; cdr3_nt: TGCAGTGCTAGAGATGGTACGGAGAGGGGTCAGTACTTC; cdr3_aa: CSARDGTERGQYF
v_call: TRBV13; d_call: NA; clone_size: many; j_call: TRBJ2-3; cdr3_nt: TGTGCCAGCAGCTTAGATAGCGAGCCCTACACAGATACGCAGTATTTT; cdr3_aa: CASSLDSEPYTDTQYF
v_call: TRBV19; d_call: NA; clone_size: NA; j_call: TRBJ2-5; cdr3_nt: TGTGCCAGTAACGACGGAACCGTGAGGGAGACCCAGTACTTC; cdr3_aa: CASNDGTVRETQYF
v_call: TRBV27; d_call: NA; clone_size: many; j_call: TRBJ1-1; cdr3_nt: TGTGCCAGCAGTTTCAACGGACAGAACACTGAAGCTTTCTTT; cdr3_aa: CASSFNGQNTEAFF
v_call: TRBV5-1; d_call: TRBD1; clone_size: NA; j_call: TRBJ2-7; cdr3_nt: TGCGCCAGCGGACAGGGGGCAGGGGAGCAGTACTTC; cdr3_aa: CASGQGAGEQYF
v_call: TRBV28; d_call: NA; clone_size: NA; j_call: TRBJ1-5; cdr3_nt: TGTGCCAGCAGTTTATCCCAGGGAGGTGTTCAGCCCCAGCATTTT; cdr3_aa: CASSLSQGGVQPQHF
v_call: TRBV29-1; d_call: TRBD2; clone_size: many; j_call: TRBJ2-1; cdr3_nt: TGCAGCGTTGAGGCGCTAGCGGGAGTGGGGGAGCAGTTCTTC; cdr3_aa: CSVEALAGVGEQFF
v_call: TRBV6-5; d_call: NA; clone_size: NA; j_call: TRBJ2-5; cdr3_nt: TGTGCCAGCACCCCCCCCGGGGTAGAGACCCAGTACTTC; cdr3_aa: CASTPPGVETQYF
v_call: TRBV6-1; d_call: TRBD1; clone_size: NA; j_call: TRBJ2-7; cdr3_nt: TGTGCCAGCACCGCCGTCGGGACAGGGGGCGGGGAGCAGTACTTC; cdr3_aa: CASTAVGTGGGEQYF
v_call: TRBV5-1; d_call: TRBD1; clone_size: many; j_call: TRBJ1-1; cdr3_nt: TGCGCCAGCAGCTTGGGGGACAGGGGGCGGAGCACTGAAGCTTTCTTT; cdr3_aa: CASSLGDRGRSTEAFF
v_call: TRBV6-6; d_call: NA; clone_size: NA; j_call: TRBJ2-7; cdr3_nt: TGTGCCAGCAGTTACTCCTCTAGCTTCGGCGAGCAGTACTTC; cdr3_aa: CASSYSSSFGEQYF
v_call: TRBV18; d_call: NA; clone_size: many; j_call: TRBJ1-1; cdr3_nt: TGTGCCAGCTCACCAATGTCAGGGGCGCTGAACACTGAAGCTTTCTTT; cdr3_aa: CASSPMSGALNTEAFF
v_call: TRBV2; d_call: TRBD2; clone_size: many; j_call: TRBJ2-1; cdr3_nt: TGTGCCAGCAACCTAGCGGGAGGGATCGATGAGCAGTTCTTC; cdr3_aa: CASNLAGGIDEQFF
v_call: TRBV13; d_call: TRBD1; clone_size: many; j_call: TRBJ2-7; cdr3_nt: TGTGCCAGCAGCTCCCGGGACAGGGGTTCGTACGAGCAGTACTTC; cdr3_aa: CASSSRDRGSYEQYF
v_call: TRBV20-1; d_call: NA; clone_size: many; j_call: TRBJ1-1; cdr3_nt: TGCAGTCCGACGGGAGGGCTGAACACTGAAGCTTTCTTT; cdr3_aa: CSPTGGLNTEAFF
v_call: TRBV11-2; d_call: NA; clone_size: many; j_call: TRBJ1-1; cdr3_nt: TGTGCCAGCAGCTTCCGACAGGTTGAAAATTGGATGAACACTGAAGCTTTCTTT; cdr3_aa: CASSFRQVENWMNTEAFF
v_call: TRBV20-1; d_call: NA; clone_size: NA; j_call: TRBJ1-5; cdr3_nt: TGCAGTGCTAGTCCAGGGACTCACGGCAATCAGCCCCAGCATTTT; cdr3_aa: CSASPGTHGNQPQHF
v_call: TRBV10-3; d_call: NA; clone_size: NA; j_call: TRBJ2-2; cdr3_nt: TGTGCCATCACCACCGGACAGTTAGGTAACATCGGGGAGCTGTTTTTT; cdr3_aa: CAITTGQLGNIGELFF
v_call: TRBV28; d_call: NA; clone_size: many; j_call: TRBJ2-3; cdr3_nt: TGTGCCAGCAGCTCGGGCGCGGTTGGCACAGATACGCAGTATTTT; cdr3_aa: CASSSGAVGTDTQYF
v_call: TRBV2; d_call: TRBD2; clone_size: NA; j_call: TRBJ2-1; cdr3_nt: TGTGCCAGCAGTGCCGTGTCCGGGACTAGTCGCAATGAGCAGTTCTTC; cdr3_aa: CASSAVSGTSRNEQFF
v_call: TRBV29-1; d_call: NA; clone_size: NA; j_call: TRBJ2-7; cdr3_nt: TGCAGCGTTGAAGATGGGCGGGAAAATTTCCACGAGCAGTACTTC; cdr3_aa: CSVEDGRENFHEQYF
v_call: TRBV28; d_call: NA; clone_size: many; j_call: TRBJ1-5; cdr3_nt: TGTGCCAGCAATTTGTTCGGCAATCAGCCCCAGCATTTT; cdr3_aa: CASNLFGNQPQHF
v_call: TRBV28; d_call: TRBD1; clone_size: NA; j_call: TRBJ1-4; cdr3_nt: TGTGCCAGCAGTTTAGGGGGACAGGGGCTTGAAAAACTGTTTTTT; cdr3_aa: CASSLGGQGLEKLFF
v_call: TRBV5-1; d_call: TRBD2; clone_size: NA; j_call: TRBJ2-3; cdr3_nt: TGCGCCAGCAGCTTTGATCTAGCGGGGGGAGATACGCAGTATTTT; cdr3_aa: CASSFDLAGGDTQYF
v_call: TRBV18; d_call: NA; clone_size: many; j_call: TRBJ2-1; cdr3_nt: TGTGCCAGCTCCCCAAGACAAATCAATGAGCAGTTCTTC; cdr3_aa: CASSPRQINEQFF
v_call: TRBV6-2/TRBV6-3; d_call: TRBD2; clone_size: NA; j_call: TRBJ2-2; cdr3_nt: TGTGCCAGCAGTAACCCCGGACTAGCGGGAGGGCCCGGGGAGCTGTTTTTT; cdr3_aa: CASSNPGLAGGPGELFF
v_call: TRBV24-1; d_call: NA; clone_size: many; j_call: TRBJ2-3; cdr3_nt: TGTGCCACCAGTGATGGAGCGACAGATACGCAGTATTTT; cdr3_aa: CATSDGATDTQYF
v_call: TRBV12-3/TRBV12-4; d_call: NA; clone_size: NA; j_call: TRBJ1-6; cdr3_nt: TGTGCCAGCACCTGGGGCAGCGATTCACCCCTCCACTTT; cdr3_aa: CASTWGSDSPLHF
v_call: TRBV5-1; d_call: TRBD2; clone_size: many; j_call: TRBJ2-1; cdr3_nt: TGCGCCAGCAGCGGGGGACTAGCGGCTCGCAATGAGCAGTTCTTC; cdr3_aa: CASSGGLAARNEQFF
v_call: TRBV6-1; d_call: NA; clone_size: few; j_call: TRBJ1-5; cdr3_nt: TGTGCCAGCAGGAGGGGGAGCAATCAGCCCCAGCATTTT; cdr3_aa: CASRRGSNQPQHF
v_call: TRBV7-8; d_call: NA; clone_size: many; j_call: TRBJ2-1; cdr3_nt: TGTGCCAGCAGCCCGAGCGGACCAAAGGAGCAGTTCTTC; cdr3_aa: CASSPSGPKEQFF
v_call: TRBV5-8; d_call: NA; clone_size: NA; j_call: TRBJ1-2; cdr3_nt: TGTGCCAGCACCTCCGCCAGGGAAGATGGCTACACCTTC; cdr3_aa: CASTSAREDGYTF
v_call: TRBV7-9; d_call: NA; clone_size: NA; j_call: TRBJ1-1; cdr3_nt: TGTGCCAGCAGCTTGTATGGTGGTCGGGGCACTGAAGCTTTCTTT; cdr3_aa: CASSLYGGRGTEAFF
v_call: TRBV30; d_call: NA; clone_size: NA; j_call: TRBJ2-7; cdr3_nt: TGTGCCTGGAGGTACGGGGGTGACTACGAGCAGTACTTC; cdr3_aa: CAWRYGGDYEQYF
v_call: TRBV6-2/TRBV6-3; d_call: TRBD1; clone_size: NA; j_call: TRBJ1-6; cdr3_nt: TGTGCCAGCAGTTCCCGGGACAGAGAAAATTCACCCCTCCACTTT; cdr3_aa: CASSSRDRENSPLHF
v_call: TRBV28; d_call: NA; clone_size: once; j_call: TRBJ1-1; cdr3_nt: TGTGCCAGCAGCCCGGCGAAGGGACGGGGGAACACTGAAGCTTTCTTT; cdr3_aa: CASSPAKGRGNTEAFF
v_call: TRBV6-1; d_call: NA; clone_size: many; j_call: TRBJ1-1; cdr3_nt: TGTGCCAGCAGTGAAAAACCTGGTGGCACTGAAGCTTTCTTT; cdr3_aa: CASSEKPGGTEAFF
v_call: TRBV7-9; d_call: TRBD1; clone_size: NA; j_call: TRBJ2-7; cdr3_nt: TGTGCCAGCAGGCGGACAGGCGAGGAACAGTACTTC; cdr3_aa: CASRRTGEEQYF
v_call: TRBV28; d_call: NA; clone_size: NA; j_call: TRBJ1-5; cdr3_nt: TGTGCCAGCAGACAGGGAGGAACTCAGCCCCAGCATTTT; cdr3_aa: CASRQGGTQPQHF
v_call: TRBV27; d_call: TRBD2; clone_size: NA; j_call: TRBJ2-7; cdr3_nt: TGTGCCAGCAGTTTATCCGGGACTAGCGGCTCCTACGAGCAGTACTTC; cdr3_aa: CASSLSGTSGSYEQYF
v_call: TRBV20-1; d_call: NA; clone_size: NA; j_call: TRBJ2-3; cdr3_nt: TGCAGTGCTAGAGATCTTGGGGTTACGCAGTATTTT; cdr3_aa: CSARDLGVTQYF
v_call: TRBV29-1; d_call: NA; clone_size: few; j_call: TRBJ1-2; cdr3_nt: TGCAGCGTTGAAGGGCGGGCAGCTCCTACTAACTATGGCTACACCTTC; cdr3_aa: CSVEGRAAPTNYGYTF
v_call: TRBV10-3; d_call: TRBD1; clone_size: NA; j_call: TRBJ2-7; cdr3_nt: TGTGCCACCAGTCCGGGACAGGGGATCTACGAGCAGTACTTC; cdr3_aa: CATSPGQGIYEQYF
v_call: TRBV10-2; d_call: NA; clone_size: many; j_call: TRBJ2-1; cdr3_nt: TGCGCCAGCAACGGATCGGGTACCTACAATGAGCAGTTCTTC; cdr3_aa: CASNGSGTYNEQFF
v_call: TRBV19; d_call: TRBD1; clone_size: NA; j_call: TRBJ1-5; cdr3_nt: TGTGCCAGTAGCCCGGACAGGGGGGGGTATCAGCCCCAGCATTTT; cdr3_aa: CASSPDRGGYQPQHF
v_call: TRBV28; d_call: NA; clone_size: few; j_call: TRBJ1-5; cdr3_nt: TGTGCCAGCAGGAACGGCAGGGGAAATCAGCCCCAGCATTTT; cdr3_aa: CASRNGRGNQPQHF
v_call: TRBV7-2; d_call: TRBD2; clone_size: many; j_call: TRBJ2-1; cdr3_nt: TGTGCCAGCAGTCTATCGACTAGCCCTCTTATAGAGAATGAGCAGTTCTTC; cdr3_aa: CASSLSTSPLIENEQFF
v_call: TRBV6-4; d_call: NA; clone_size: many; j_call: TRBJ2-3; cdr3_nt: TGTGCCAGCAGTGTCGAGGCCGGGACCACTGGTACGCAGTATTTT; cdr3_aa: CASSVEAGTTGTQYF
v_call: TRBV9; d_call: TRBD2; clone_size: NA; j_call: TRBJ2-3; cdr3_nt: TGTGCCAGCAGCGTGGGGGGGATCCGAGATACGCAGTATTTT; cdr3_aa: CASSVGGIRDTQYF
v_call: TRBV6-1; d_call: NA; clone_size: many; j_call: TRBJ1-1; cdr3_nt: TGTGCCAGCAACCTGTGGGGAATCAACACTGAAGCTTTCTTT; cdr3_aa: CASNLWGINTEAFF
v_call: TRBV19; d_call: NA; clone_size: NA; j_call: TRBJ2-7; cdr3_nt: TGTGCCAGTAGTACAGGACAGTACAATGAGCAGTACTTC; cdr3_aa: CASSTGQYNEQYF
v_call: TRBV11-2; d_call: NA; clone_size: NA; j_call: TRBJ1-2; cdr3_nt: TGTGCCAGCAGCTCATTACACCTAACGGGCTTGGAGTATGGCTACACCTTC; cdr3_aa: CASSSLHLTGLEYGYTF
v_call: TRBV28; d_call: NA; clone_size: NA; j_call: TRBJ2-7; cdr3_nt: TGTGCCAGCAGTCCCCCAGCGGGCGACGAGCAGTACTTC; cdr3_aa: CASSPPAGDEQYF
v_call: TRBV2; d_call: NA; clone_size: many; j_call: TRBJ1-4; cdr3_nt: TGTGCCAGCAGAGGGGGGAATGAAAAACTGTTTTTT; cdr3_aa: CASRGGNEKLFF
v_call: TRBV28; d_call: NA; clone_size: many; j_call: TRBJ2-7; cdr3_nt: TGTGCCAGCAGTTTATCCCCGGACAGCTCCTACGAGCAGTACTTC; cdr3_aa: CASSLSPDSSYEQYF